The entry below describes one T cell receptor (beta chain). Methods used by the authors: Quantification of nucleated cells was approximated via reference gene primer amplification. Some clones are missing from TCRdb's copy, which holds only in-frame ones; the method was immunoSEQ multiplex PCR. V and J calls and clone size follow that table, whereas D and trimming were derived from the DNA. The sample contains 180,000 or so clones, roughly nine tenths of which appear only once. The CDR3 runs 14 residues. Trimming took off 6 bases at V and 1 base at J, with 12 bases between the two ends. Germline CDR1 MNHEY, CDR2 SVGEGT. This sample was taken from a study of blood T cell repertoires in COVID-19. Overall study context: Samples taken during acute and convalescent COVID-19 were collected in the United States, Italy and Spain. From T cells, B-cell-depleted T cells, or PBMCs came the material, which was cDNA or gDNA.

Seattle enrolled patients during active infection and tracked them longitudinally. The source is a woman between 55 and 75 years old with COVID-19, enrolled during active disease. The chain employs TRBV6-2 or TRBV6-3 and TRBJ1-2; no firm D call. Sequencing was done on a sample of peripheral blood. DNA of the CDR3: TGTGCCAGCAGCGAAATGGGCAGTAACTATGGCTACACCTTC. Its protein product is CASSEMGSNYGYTF.